Listed here are 29 T cell receptor beta chains from one sample, sequenced in a study of CD8+CD57+ T cells in acquired aplastic anemia. In patients chosen for sequencing, flow cytometry had shown CD8+CD57+ cell expansion. Both TCR beta VDJ combination and CDR3 sequence profiling were carried out. Genomic DNA was the template for this profiling. TCRdb recomputed calls from the reads with MiXCR, one row per CDR3 protein. The sample has 150,000 to 180,000 distinct CDR3 sequences, roughly half seen once. The source material was sorted CD4+, CD8+, or CD8+CD57+ T cells (not recorded which) from PBMCs. Every receptor here comes from a human donor with aplastic anemia.

This clonotype has a count of ten or more. V is TRBV4-3 and J is TRBJ1-4, with TRBD1 matching over 9 bases. V lost 2 bases and J lost 0; bases outside the gene matches: 7. The germline V gene encodes CDR1 LGHNA and CDR2 YSLEER. The CDR3 sequence is 18 residues long. CDR3 in amino acids: CASSQSTGGLATNEKLFF. The DNA for the CDR3 is TGCGCCAGCAGCCAATCGACAGGGGGGCTTGCAACTAATGAAAAACTGTTTTTT.

The chain is built from TRBV5-1 and TRBJ2-7; D remains ambiguous. The CDR3 has 14 residues. Germline V gene data show CDR1 as SGHRS and CDR2 as YFSETQ. Trimming cost V 3 bases and J 6 bases, with 16 bases left between them. The CDR3 DNA is TGCGCCAGCAGCTCGGGCTCCAGGTGGGCCGAGCAGTACTTC. Translating it yields CASSSGSRWAEQYF. The full variable domain, in which reference TRBV5-1 and TRBJ2-7 provide the parts outside the CDR3, is KAGVTQTPRYLIKTRGQQVTLSCSPISGHRSVSWYQQTPGQGLQFLFEYFSETQRNKGNFPGRFSGRQFSNSRSEMNVSTLELGDSALYLCASSSGSRWAEQYFGPGTRLTVT.

This clonotype has at least ten counts. The rearrangement links TRBV10-3 to TRBJ1-1; D might be TRBD1 (6 bases). The germline V gene has CDR1 ENHRY and CDR2 SYGVKD. Trimming left V 3 bases short and J 1 base short, with 9 bases between. The CDR3 sequence is 14 residues long. The CDR3 region is CAISDGGRNTEAFF. CDR3 coding DNA: TGTGCCATCAGTGATGGGGGCAGGAACACTGAAGCTTTCTTT.

This clonotype showed up just a few times. The V call is TRBV15, the J call TRBJ1-1, with D hard to call. The CDR3 runs to 13 residues. Germline assignment: CDR1 LNHNV and CDR2 YYDKDF (reference sequence). The V end lost 6 bases, the J end lost 2 bases, and 10 bases lay between the germline ends. The CDR3 protein is CATRRQENTEAFF. DNA for the CDR3: TGTGCCACCAGGAGGCAGGAAAACACTGAAGCTTTCTTT.

This chain connects TRBV7-2 to TRBJ2-2; D gene uncertain. The CDR3 has 13 residues. Per the germline V gene, CDR1 is SGHTA and CDR2 is FQGNSA. The V and J ends lost 5 bases and 7 bases respectively, with 11 bases between them. CDR3 amino acids: CASSQVPDGELFF. CDR3 in DNA: TGTGCCAGCAGCCAAGTGCCGGACGGGGAGCTGTTTTTT.

This clonotype was detected ten times or more. V is TRBV4-2 and J is TRBJ2-3; TRBD2 matches at 10 bases. After removal of 4 bases from V and 0 bases from J, the junction contained 13 bases not matched to a gene. The V gene's germline CDR1 is LGHNA and CDR2 YNFKEQ. The CDR3 contains 19 residues. The CDR3, as DNA: TGTGCCAGCAGCCCACCCCGGGGGACTAGCGATTCTAGCACAGATACGCAGTATTTT. The encoded protein is CASSPPRGTSDSSTDTQYF.

This clonotype turned up a few times. The J gene is TRBJ1-4, the V gene TRBV3-1, with D perhaps TRBD1 (5 bases). The CDR3 extends over 14 amino acids. V shed 4 bases and J shed 8 bases, with 14 bases lying between them. Germline values: CDR1 LGHDT, CDR2 YNNKEL (reference sequence). CDR3 amino acids: CASSREGVTEKLFF. Written as DNA, the CDR3 is TGTGCCAGCAGCCGAGAAGGGGTTACCGAAAAACTGTTTTTT.

This chain joins TRBV24-1 and TRBJ2-1; D remains unclear. This CDR3 comprises 15 residues. The germline V gene encodes CDR1 KGHDR and CDR2 SFDVKD. V lost 3 bases, J lost 4 bases, and 12 bases lay in between. This CDR3 reads CATSDPRDDYNEQFF. The CDR3 coding sequence is TGTGCCACCAGTGATCCCCGTGACGATTACAATGAGCAGTTCTTC.

With respect to this clonotype: A much larger clone sits a single nucleotide away, making a read error possible. The V gene is TRBV7-9, the J gene TRBJ1-2, with a weak D call TRBD1 (5 bases). The CDR3 loop spans 15 amino acids. Germline assignment: CDR1 SEHNR and CDR2 FQNEAQ (reference sequence). The CDR3 here is CASSSPGHPNCGYTF. The CDR3 nucleotides read TGTGCCAGCAGCTCCCCGGGGCACCCTAACTGTGGCTACACCTTC.

This clonotype was counted only a few times. This rearrangement joins TRBV19 to TRBJ1-1; D might be TRBD1 (5 bases). The CDR3 is 15 amino acids. Trimming shortened V by 7 bases and J by 0 bases, and 15 bases separated the two germline ends. In germline, CDR1 is LNHDA, CDR2 SQIVND (reference sequence). The chain's CDR3 is CASTDGAFVNTEAFF. The DNA of the CDR3 is TGTGCCAGTACGGACGGGGCATTCGTGAACACTGAAGCTTTCTTT.

The chain carries TRBV10-3 and TRBJ2-7; D gene uncertain. Trimming removed 4 bases from V and 5 bases from J, with 6 bases in between. The CDR3 runs to 11 residues. CDR1 and CDR2 (germline): ENHRY, SYGVKD. The CDR3 DNA is TGTGCCATCAGTGTCGAACACGAGCAGTACTTC. Translated, it gives CAISVEHEQYF.

This clonotype was seen repeatedly, ten times or more. V is TRBV7-9 and J is TRBJ1-5, with a possible D match to TRBD1 (5 bases). Germline CDR1 and CDR2: SEHNR and FQNEAQ (reference sequence). The CDR3 runs to 13 residues. Trimming left V 0 bases short and J 5 bases short, with 5 bases between. CDR3 bases: TGTGCCAGCAGCTTAGCACAGGATCAGCCCCAGCATTTT. Amino acid sequence: CASSLAQDQPQHF.

The chain employs TRBV15 and TRBJ2-2; D is unclear. Looked up from germline, CDR1 is LNHNV and CDR2 is YYDKDF (reference sequence). The V gene lost 1 base and the J gene lost 6 bases, with 6 bases spanning the gap. This CDR3 region has 13 residues. The CDR3 here is CATSRVRSGELFF. CDR3 bases: TGTGCCACCAGCAGAGTTAGATCCGGGGAGCTGTTTTTT.

The rearrangement links TRBV19 to TRBJ2-2; the D is unclear. From germline, CDR1 is LNHDA and CDR2 SQIVND (reference sequence). V shed 5 bases and J shed 3 bases, with 13 bases lying between them. The CDR3 length is 15 residues. As DNA, the CDR3 is TGTGCCAGTAGTCGTAGTGGTGGGGACACCGGGGAGCTGTTTTTT. It specifies CASSRSGGDTGELFF.

The rearrangement uses TRBV7-6 and TRBJ2-7, with TRBD1 matching 10 bases. The CDR3 length is 18 residues. Trimming took 1 base from V and 6 from J; bases not matched to a gene: 15. The germline V gene encodes CDR1 SGHVS and CDR2 FNYEAQ. CDR3 sequence: CASSLGTRWTGGAPEQYF. The CDR3 DNA reads as TGTGCCAGCAGCTTAGGGACAAGGTGGACAGGGGGTGCCCCCGAGCAGTACTTC.

The genes are TRBV19 and TRBJ2-7; the D gene is possibly TRBD2 (6 bases). Germline V gives CDR1 LNHDA, CDR2 SQIVND (reference sequence). V was clipped by 5 bases and J by 3 bases, with 11 bases between them. The CDR3 is made up of 13 amino acids. CDR3 nucleotides: TGTGCCAGTAGTCCGGGGAGGTTCTACGAGCAGTACTTC. Protein: CASSPGRFYEQYF.

V gene TRBV24-1 combines with J gene TRBJ2-2; 15 positions agree with TRBD2. Germline V gene data show CDR1 as KGHDR and CDR2 as SFDVKD. The CDR3 runs to 17 residues. V lost 7 bases and J lost 2; bases outside the gene matches: 4. CDR3 DNA sequence: TGTGCCACCAGAGGGACTAGCGGGGGGAGAAACACCGGGGAGCTGTTTTTT. Protein sequence: CATRGTSGGRNTGELFF.

This clonotype appeared many times. The rearrangement links TRBV5-1 to TRBJ1-3; 7 bases fit TRBD1. Germline V gene data show CDR1 as SGHRS and CDR2 as YFSETQ. This CDR3 is built from 16 residues. The junction had 11 bases not matched to a gene; V was cut back by 4 bases and J by 4 bases. CDR3 sequence reads: CASSPARGVLGNTIYF. The CDR3 DNA follows: TGCGCCAGCAGCCCGGCCAGGGGGGTGTTAGGAAACACCATATATTTT.

This clonotype was detected many times. The V gene is TRBV19, the J gene TRBJ1-5; no firm D call. This CDR3 region has 13 residues. From germline, CDR1 is LNHDA and CDR2 SQIVND (reference sequence). V lost 6 bases and J 5 bases, leaving 11 bases between the germline ends. CDR3 in amino acids: CASSLREDQPQHF. The DNA of the CDR3 is TGTGCCAGTAGCCTTAGGGAGGATCAGCCCCAGCATTTT.

This chain uses TRBV10-2 with TRBJ1-2; D is ambiguous. The V and J ends lost 8 bases and 2 bases respectively, with 6 bases between them. This CDR3 has 11 amino acids. The germline CDR1 and CDR2 sequences are WSHSY and SAAADI. CDR3 nucleotides: TGCGCCAGCGGCCAGAACTATGGCTACACCTTC. This encodes CASGQNYGYTF.

J is TRBJ2-5 and V is TRBV2; the match to TRBD2 covers 13 bases. CDR3 size: 15 residues. Germline CDR1 reads SNHLY; CDR2 reads FYNNEI. The trim removed 7 bases at V and 3 bases at J, leaving 5 bases unmatched. The CDR3 bases are TGTGCCAGCACCCAGACTAGCGGGGGGAAAGAGACCCAGTACTTC. Encoded protein: CASTQTSGGKETQYF. The full variable domain, its missing parts supplied by reference TRBV2 and TRBJ2-5, is EPEVTQTPSHQVTQMGQEVILRCVPISNHLYFYWYRQILGQKVEFLVSFYNNEISEKSEIFDDQFSVERPDGSNFTLKIRSTKLEDSAMYFCASTQTSGGKETQYFGPGTRLLVL.

At least ten counts were recorded for this clonotype. The genes are TRBV12-3 or TRBV12-4 and TRBJ2-3, with D unclear. The V and J ends lost 2 bases and 0 bases respectively, with 6 bases between them. The CDR3 runs 14 residues. The CDR3: CASSLQISTDTQYF. In DNA, the CDR3 is TGTGCCAGCAGTTTACAGATTAGCACAGATACGCAGTATTTT.

The chain joins TRBV11-1 to TRBJ1-2, with 7 bases that match TRBD1. J lost 5 bases, V lost 1 base, and 10 bases had no gene match. This CDR3 is 16 amino acids long. CDR1 and CDR2 from the germline V gene are SGHAT and FQDESV (reference sequence). CDR3 protein: CASSLVVGQDDYGYTF. For the CDR3, the DNA is TGTGCCAGCAGCTTAGTTGTAGGACAGGATGATTATGGCTACACCTTC.

The chain joins TRBV2 to TRBJ2-1; TRBD1 is a possible D gene (7 bases). Trimming shortened V by 6 bases and J by 5 bases, and 23 bases separated the two germline ends. This CDR3 has 17 residues. CDR1 SNHLY and CDR2 FYNNEI come from the germline V gene. The CDR3 DNA follows: TGTGCCAGCAGGCTCCGTTCGACAGGGACGGGGGACAATGAGCAGTTCTTC. This codes for CASRLRSTGTGDNEQFF.

The CDR3 DNA sequence: TGCGCCAGCAGCCTTCCTGCGGAGGGGAGTGTCGACGAGCAGTACTTC. Its translation: CASSLPAEGSVDEQYF. The V and J genes are TRBV5-1 and TRBJ2-7, with D perhaps matching TRBD2 (6 bases). The V and J ends lost 4 bases and 5 bases respectively, with 22 bases between them. Germline CDR1 SGHRS, CDR2 YFSETQ. The CDR3 has 16 amino acids.

The chain couples TRBV29-1 to TRBJ1-1; D call uncertain. V gave up 4 bases and J gave up 3 bases, with 15 bases separating them. Germline V gene data show CDR1 as SQVTM and CDR2 as ANQGSEA. The length of the CDR3 is 14 residues. CDR3 sequence (DNA): TGCAGCGTTGCTAGACTGGACGCCGACACTGAAGCTTTCTTT. It encodes CSVARLDADTEAFF. Looking up the rest from reference TRBV29-1 and TRBJ1-1 gives the full variable domain: SAVISQKPSRDICQRGTSLTIQCQVDSQVTMMFWYRQQPGQSLTLIATANQGSEATYESGFVIDKFPISRPNLTFSTLTVSNMSPEDSSIYLCSVARLDADTEAFFGQGTRLTVV.

The chain has TRBV20-1 and TRBJ2-7; 9 bases match TRBD2. The CDR3 covers 15 residues. The trim removed 2 bases at V and 5 bases at J, leaving 10 bases unmatched. Germline V lookup: CDR1 DFQATT, CDR2 SNEGSKA (reference sequence). CDR3 DNA sequence: TGCAGTGCTAGACCCCGGGTAGCGGGAGTCCACGAGCAGTACTTC. Protein: CSARPRVAGVHEQYF.

This clonotype was recorded at least ten times. The chain has TRBV27 and TRBJ2-7, with unresolved D. The CDR3 is 13 residues long. Per germline, CDR1 MNHEY and CDR2 SMNVEV (reference sequence). V was cut by 0 bases and J by 6 bases, with 9 bases left in between. The CDR3 DNA follows: TGTGCCAGCAGTTTATCCGCCGCACGCGAGCAGTACTTC. This codes for CASSLSAAREQYF.

This clonotype has ten or more counts. The chain links TRBV9 to TRBJ2-1; 11 nucleotides align to TRBD1. Germline loops: CDR1 SGDLS, CDR2 YYNGEE. This CDR3 is 16 amino acids long. V dropped 3 bases and J dropped 6; count of bases not matched to a gene: 8. CDR3 sequence (DNA): TGTGCCAGCAGCGGACCCACGGGACAGGGGGTCAATGAGCAGTTCTTC. This codes for CASSGPTGQGVNEQFF.